Listed here is a single T cell receptor beta chain. A junction end diverges from the germline sequence, so it may reflect a read error. This specimen comes from a study of blood T cell repertoires in COVID-19. About the research overall: Some COVID-19 samples were acute and others convalescent; all came from the United States, Italy and Spain. Sources were T cells, B-cell-depleted T cells, or PBMCs; the material itself was cDNA or gDNA.

In the authors' workflow: Reference gene primers were amplified, and this amplification served to estimate nucleated cell counts. Sequencing used immunoSEQ multiplex PCR; TCRdb keeps in-frame clones, though not all of them. V and J calls and clone size are those listed in that table; D and trimming were worked out from the DNA. The sample consists of some 95,000 clones, around 80% of them appearing once. This CDR3 region has 14 residues. From germline, CDR1 is LGHNA and CDR2 YSLEER. The chain couples TRBV4-3 to TRBJ1-1; the match to TRBD1 covers 7 bases. This receptor was taken from a man in his 70s with acute or convalescent COVID-19. Sequencing used peripheral blood. The CDR3 DNA reads as TGCGCCAACAGCCCGGGACAGACGAACACTGAAGCTTTCTTT. Amino acids: CANSPGQTNTEAFF.